These 10 T cell receptor beta chains were sequenced from one sample in a study of CD8 T cells in ankylosing spondylitis. TCRdb re-called the 5' RACE reads through MiXCR, storing one row per CDR3 protein. This sample yields under 250,000 distinct CDR3 sequences, of which approximately 24% are seen a single time; about 6.2% belongs to the top ten. Sequenced sample: blood, either unsorted or a sorted T cell fraction (not recorded which). Receptor source: a male donor with ankylosing spondylitis or in good health (not recorded which).

Only a few counts were recorded for this clonotype. The chain couples TRBV29-1 to TRBJ2-5, with D perhaps TRBD1 (6 bases). Per germline, CDR1 SQVTM and CDR2 ANQGSEA. Trimming removed 7 bases at V and 5 bases at J, with 17 bases between. This CDR3 has 13 amino acids. The DNA for the CDR3 is TGCAGCGCCGGCTGGCCAGGGGAGGAGACCCAGTACTTC. Residues: CSAGWPGEETQYF. Looking up the rest from reference TRBV29-1 and TRBJ2-5 gives the full variable domain: SAVISQKPSRDICQRGTSLTIQCQVDSQVTMMFWYRQQPGQSLTLIATANQGSEATYESGFVIDKFPISRPNLTFSTLTVSNMSPEDSSIYLCSAGWPGEETQYFGPGTRLLVL.

The chain combines TRBV29-1 with TRBJ2-7; D gene unclear. The V gene's germline CDR1 is SQVTM and CDR2 ANQGSEA. The CDR3 sequence is 11 residues long. V was clipped by 4 bases and J by 2 bases, with 6 bases between them. The CDR3 loop reads CSVGSTYEQYF. CDR3 coding DNA: TGCAGCGTTGGCAGTACCTACGAGCAGTACTTC.

This clonotype has only a few counts. V and J are TRBV6-1 and TRBJ2-2, with D possibly TRBD1 on 5 matching bases. The germline CDR1 and CDR2 sequences are MNHNS and SASEGT. V lost 6 bases, J lost 3 bases, and 11 bases lay in between. CDR3 size: 14 residues. The CDR3: CASSLGQHTGELFF. The CDR3 region has the DNA TGTGCCAGCAGCCTGGGGCAGCACACCGGGGAGCTGTTTTTT.

In its sample, this clonotype was seen a few times. The chain carries TRBV3-1 and TRBJ1-1; TRBD1 is a possible D gene (5 bases). The CDR3 runs 14 residues. The V gene's germline CDR1 is LGHDT and CDR2 YNNKEL (reference sequence). V gave up 3 bases and J gave up 0 bases, with 8 bases separating them. CDR3 bases: TGTGCCAGCAGCCACGAGGGGATGAACACTGAAGCTTTCTTT. As protein: CASSHEGMNTEAFF.

This clonotype was seen more than once but under ten times. The chain uses TRBV20-1 and TRBJ2-1; perhaps TRBD2 as D (5 bases). The CDR3 has 14 amino acids. Germline loops: CDR1 DFQATT, CDR2 SNEGSKA (reference sequence). The germline V and J ends were trimmed by 3 bases and 1 base, with 10 bases remaining between them. The CDR3: CSARMGASYNEQFF. In DNA form, the CDR3 reads TGCAGTGCTAGGATGGGAGCATCCTACAATGAGCAGTTCTTC.

J is TRBJ2-1 and V is TRBV4-3; D might be TRBD2 (6 bases). Trimming stripped 0 bases from V and 15 bases from J, with 15 bases between. Germline V gene data show CDR1 as LGHNA and CDR2 as YSLEER. This CDR3 has 13 amino acids. CDR3 coding DNA: TGCGCCAGCAGCCAAGATCATGGACTACCGGGGTTCTTC. It encodes CASSQDHGLPGFF.

The chain links TRBV2 to TRBJ1-5; 7 nucleotides match TRBD1. The CDR3 consists of 15 residues. The V and J ends lost 5 bases and 6 bases, in that order; junction bases with no gene match: 10. CDR1 and CDR2 from the germline V gene are SNHLY and FYNNEI. Written as DNA, the CDR3 is TGTGCCAGCAGTCCACGCGACAGGGTGGGTCAGCCCCAGCATTTT. It specifies CASSPRDRVGQPQHF.

Remarks on this clonotype: Given a much more abundant clone one base away, this may be a read error. The V and J genes are TRBV28 and TRBJ2-2, with D perhaps matching TRBD1 (6 bases). This CDR3 has 14 residues. Germline V CDR1 and CDR2: MDHEN, SYDVKM. DNA of the CDR3: TGTGCCAGCAGTTTAGGACAGCCCACCGGGGAGCTGCTTTTT. Amino acid sequence: CASSLGQPTGELLF.

This clonotype occurred once. The rearrangement joins TRBV29-1 to TRBJ2-3; perhaps TRBD1 as D (5 bases). The CDR3 has 13 amino acids. V was pared by 5 bases and J by 5 bases, with 14 bases between. From germline, CDR1 is SQVTM and CDR2 ANQGSEA. CDR3 sequence (DNA): TGCAGCGTTCCCTGGGGCCTGCAAGATACGCAGTATTTT. Encoded protein: CSVPWGLQDTQYF.

Ten or more counts support this clonotype. The V call is TRBV5-1, the J call TRBJ1-3; 8 bases align to TRBD1. The trim removed 3 bases at V and 2 bases at J, leaving 4 bases unmatched. Germline CDR1 is SGHRS and CDR2 is YFSETQ. The CDR3 contains 15 residues. Here the CDR3 reads CASSWDRPTGNTIYF. CDR3 DNA: TGCGCCAGCAGCTGGGACAGGCCTACTGGAAACACCATATATTTT.